This T cell receptor beta chain was sequenced for a study of blood T cells in healthy people across ages. Overall study context: Template switching recovered approximately one barcoded beta molecule for every two T cells.

Alongside a J-beta primer mix, a sample-barcoded 5' primer served in a second PCR lasting roughly 6 to 11 cycles. Every sample produced at least 3 million CDR3-containing paired-end reads. MiXCR, applied by TCRdb to the 5' RACE reads, yields one record per CDR3 protein. The sample includes fewer than 2,000,000 distinct CDR3 sequences, roughly two fifths of them seen just once. The CDR3 extends over 13 amino acids. CDR1 SQVTM and CDR2 ANQGSEA come from the germline V gene. V lost 5 bases to trimming and J lost 5 bases, with 15 bases between them. This chain links TRBV29-1 with TRBJ2-5; D is uncertain. The sequenced sample consisted of blood. The sequence was collected from a human donor in good health. The DNA for the CDR3 is TGCAGCGTTCCTTATGGGGAAAGGGAGACCCAGTACTTC. This codes for CSVPYGERETQYF.